Following are 10 T cell receptor beta chains from one sample sequenced in a study of cytomegalovirus exposure and HLA in healthy donors. A multiplex PCR was run with 60 Vbeta primers and 13 Jbeta primers. Assay used: immunoSEQ multiplex PCR; TCRdb lists only in-frame clones, some missing. The sample carries 85,000 to 100,000 clones, 70% to 90% recorded once. Sequenced: PBMCs. The receptors stem from a man between 18 and 35 years old in good health and CMV-seronegative.

The chain joins TRBV28 to TRBJ1-1, with D hard to call. The CDR3 covers 11 residues. Germline V lookup: CDR1 MDHEN, CDR2 SYDVKM. The germline V and J ends were trimmed by 5 bases and 8 bases, with 9 bases remaining between them. CDR3 sequence (DNA): TGTGCCAGCAGTCTACGGGGAGAAGCTTTCTTT. Its translation is CASSLRGEAFF.

The CDR3: CASSDSGIANEQFF. The CDR3 region has the DNA TGTGCCAGCAGTGACTCCGGGATCGCTAATGAGCAGTTCTTC. J is TRBJ2-1 and V is TRBV6-4; D is perhaps TRBD2 (5 bases). Trimming took 0 bases from V and 7 from J, leaving 10 bases between them. CDR3 length: 14 amino acids. Germline V lookup: CDR1 MRHNA, CDR2 SNTAGT.

The chain has TRBV28 and TRBJ2-1; D unresolved. V lost 4 bases to trimming and J lost 8 bases, with 12 bases between them. CDR1 and CDR2 (germline): MDHEN, SYDVKM. There are 13 residues in the CDR3. CDR3 in DNA: TGTGCCAGCAGTTCCCTAGAAGTATATGAGCAGTTCTTC. Encoded protein: CASSSLEVYEQFF. The entire variable domain, with the rest obtained from reference TRBV28 and TRBJ2-1, is as follows: DVKVTQSSRYLVKRTGEKVFLECVQDMDHENMFWYRQDPGLGLRLIYFSYDVKMKEKGDIPEGYSVSREKKERFSLILESASTNQTSMYLCASSSLEVYEQFFGPGTRLTVL.

The chain joins TRBV28 to TRBJ2-5; 8 bases fit TRBD2. CDR3 length: 13 residues. V lost 10 bases to trimming and J lost 4 bases; unmatched junction nucleotides: 8. Per germline, CDR1 MDHEN and CDR2 SYDVKM. The CDR3 loop reads CAIRAAGGETQYF. CDR3 nucleotide sequence: TGTGCCATCCGAGCCGCGGGAGGAGAGACCCAGTACTTC.

V gene TRBV27 combines with J gene TRBJ2-5; D is perhaps TRBD2 (5 bases). The CDR3 loop spans 14 amino acids. The ends were cut back, 2 bases at V and 4 bases at J, with 11 bases in the middle. In germline, CDR1 is MNHEY, CDR2 SMNVEV (reference sequence). CDR3 nucleotide sequence: TGTGCCAGCAGTTTAGGGCGGGCGAGAGAGACCCAGTACTTC. It is translated as CASSLGRARETQYF.

In DNA form, the CDR3 reads TGTGCCTGGATTCGCCCAGACTCCAAATTTCGGGGGCAGTTCTTC. This sequence encodes CAWIRPDSKFRGQFF. This chain joins TRBV30 and TRBJ2-1, with D perhaps TRBD2 (5 bases). V lost 4 bases to trimming and J lost 12 bases, with 25 bases between them. CDR3 length: 15 residues. The germline CDR1 and CDR2 sequences are GTSNPN and SVGIG (reference sequence).

J is TRBJ2-3 and V is TRBV6-6; TRBD1 matches 11 bases. Trimming took 2 bases from V and 8 from J; bases not matched to a gene: 6. Germline assignment: CDR1 MNHNY and CDR2 SVGAGI (reference sequence). This CDR3 has 15 amino acids. CDR3 protein: CASSYEDRGQSTQYF. Written as DNA, the CDR3 is TGTGCCAGCAGTTACGAGGACAGGGGGCAGAGTACGCAGTATTTT.

Notes on this clone: One junction end does not reproduce the germline sequence, and a read error may be involved. V gene TRBV18 combines with J gene TRBJ1-1; D ambiguous. The CDR3 runs 13 residues. CDR1 and CDR2 (germline): KGHSH, LQKENI. The CDR3, as DNA: TGTGCCAGCTCCGAGCTTCCGAACGCTGAAGCTTTCTTT. As protein: CASSELPNAEAFF.

The chain uses TRBV7-3 and TRBJ2-1, with D perhaps matching TRBD1 (6 bases). Germline lookup yields CDR1 SGHTA and CDR2 FQGTGA. Trimming stripped 5 bases from V and 3 bases from J, with 8 bases between. CDR3 length: 13 amino acids. CDR3 DNA: TGTGCCAGCAGCCAGGGGATCTACAATGAGCAGTTCTTC. Translation gives CASSQGIYNEQFF.

As for this clone: The junction and the germline gene differ at one end; a read error may be behind it. This chain links TRBV28 with TRBJ1-4, with 10 bases aligning to TRBD1. The CDR3 is 16 residues long. From germline, CDR1 is MDHEN and CDR2 SYDVKM. CDR3 sequence: CASSKGTGVANEELFF. CDR3 DNA: TGTGCCAGCAGTAAAGGGACAGGGGTCGCTAATGAAGAACTGTTTTTT.